A single sample gave rise to the 32 T cell receptor beta chains below, sequenced in a study of post-analysis software for immune sequencing data (dated by TCRdb to between 2014 and 2017). The library was made by PCR. Sequencing relied on an Illumina HiSeq 2500. To reduce PCR and sequencing biases, unique molecular identifiers were incorporated into the TCR beta cDNA libraries. TCRdb applied fastp at Q25 and MiXCR to the public reads, then kept only in-frame beta chains. Under each unique CDR3 protein, matching rows form one entry showing the most common genes and DNA. The sample records a few hundred thousand distinct CDR3 sequences, approximately 33% of which are singletons. Roughly 13% of the sample lies in the top ten. General findings and caveats noted by the study authors: Patients showed significantly higher frequencies than controls for five TRBV segments, among them TRBV5-6, TRBV5-1 and TRBV20-1.

These receptors are not linked to any known antigen. The sequencing input was blood. The receptors originated from a girl under 18 with multiple sclerosis.

This chain links TRBV4-2 with TRBJ2-1, with 8 bases fitting TRBD2. With V trimmed by 4 bases and J by 1 base, 12 bases remained unmatched. The CDR3 loop spans 18 amino acids. Germline V gene lookup returns CDR1 LGHNA and CDR2 YNFKEQ. The CDR3 spells CASSPPGRGPESYNEQFF. Here the CDR3 DNA reads TGTGCCAGCAGCCCCCCCGGGAGGGGACCTGAGTCCTACAATGAGCAGTTCTTC.

This sequence joins TRBV29-1 and TRBJ2-5, with a weak D call TRBD1 (6 bases). The V and J ends lost 2 bases and 4 bases respectively, with 17 bases between them. The CDR3 covers 15 residues. Germline V gene data show CDR1 as SQVTM and CDR2 as ANQGSEA. The DNA for the CDR3 is TGCAGCGTTGAACGGACCCTGGACAGTCGAGAGACCCAGTACTTC. Its protein product is CSVERTLDSRETQYF. The entire variable domain, with the rest obtained from reference TRBV29-1 and TRBJ2-5, is as follows: SAVISQKPSRDICQRGTSLTIQCQVDSQVTMMFWYRQQPGQSLTLIATANQGSEATYESGFVIDKFPISRPNLTFSTLTVSNMSPEDSSIYLCSVERTLDSRETQYFGPGTRLLVL.

This clonotype is a singleton in its sample. The chain uses TRBV12-5 and TRBJ1-2, with D possibly being TRBD1 (5 bases). V was pared by 3 bases and J by 12 bases, with 14 bases between. Germline assignment: CDR1 LGHNT and CDR2 FRNRAP. The CDR3 runs 12 residues. The CDR3 sequence: CASGLGVQGNTF. The CDR3 coding sequence is TGTGCTAGTGGTTTAGGCGTCCAGGGCAACACCTTC.

The sample holds a few counts of this clonotype. The gene calls are TRBV5-1 and TRBJ2-1, with 8 positions matching TRBD1. From germline, CDR1 is SGHRS and CDR2 YFSETQ. With 1 base clipped from V and 2 bases from J, the junction kept 5 bases outside the gene matches. The CDR3 consists of 16 residues. The CDR3 spells CASSLRQGATYNEQFF. The CDR3, as DNA: TGCGCCAGCAGCTTGCGGCAGGGGGCTACCTACAATGAGCAGTTCTTC.

V is TRBV6-2 or TRBV6-3 and J is TRBJ1-5; 10 positions match TRBD1. The germline V gene has CDR1 MNHEY and CDR2 SVGEGT. Unmatched junction bases numbered 2, after V lost 2 bases and J lost 4 bases. The CDR3 totals 15 residues. CDR3 sequence: CASSYGQGVNQPQHF. The CDR3 bases are TGTGCCAGCAGTTACGGACAGGGGGTAAATCAGCCCCAGCATTTT.

In its sample, this clonotype was seen a few times. The chain is built from TRBV29-1 and TRBJ2-3, with D uncertain. The CDR3 has 13 residues. V was clipped by 0 bases and J by 4 bases, with 8 bases between them. The germline V gene encodes CDR1 SQVTM and CDR2 ANQGSEA. The CDR3 DNA reads as TGCAGCGTTGAAGAAGTAAAAGCAGATACGCAGTATTTT. Translation gives CSVEEVKADTQYF.

With regard to this clonotype: The junction departs from germline at one end; a sequencing error may be responsible. The genes are TRBV20-1 and TRBJ1-2; 11 positions agree with TRBD1. Per germline, CDR1 DFQATT and CDR2 SNEGSKA (reference sequence). The length of the CDR3 is 13 residues. CDR3 protein: CSTRDRGVDGYTF. CDR3 coding DNA: TGCAGTACTAGGGACAGGGGGGTTGATGGCTACACCTTC.

This sequence joins TRBV6-2 or TRBV6-3 and TRBJ2-7, with D possibly called TRBD1 or TRBD2 (5 bases each). Germline CDR1 reads MNHEY; CDR2 reads SVGEGT. The CDR3 extends over 16 amino acids. The V end was cut by 6 bases, the J end by 0 bases, with 18 bases between. The CDR3 nucleotides are TGTGCCAGCAGCCCTTCGTGGGGGATAGACTCCTACGAGCAGTACTTC. Protein product: CASSPSWGIDSYEQYF.

The chain has TRBV7-2 and TRBJ2-7; 7 bases map to TRBD1. From germline, CDR1 is SGHTA and CDR2 FQGNSA. V shed 3 bases and J 0 bases; nucleotides not matched to a gene: 5. The CDR3 has 15 residues. CDR3 in amino acids: CASSLGQGVSYEQYF. The CDR3 nucleotides are TGTGCCAGCAGCTTGGGTCAGGGGGTCTCCTACGAGCAGTACTTC. The whole variable domain, remainder taken from reference TRBV7-2 and TRBJ2-7, is GAGVSQSPSNKVTEKGKDVELRCDPISGHTALYWYRQSLGQGLEFLIYFQGNSAPDKSGLPSDRFSAERTGGSVSTLTIQRTQQEDSAVYLCASSLGQGVSYEQYFGPGTRLTVT.

The J gene is TRBJ1-2, the V gene TRBV12-3 or TRBV12-4; TRBD1 is a possible D gene (5 bases). Trimming took 1 base from V and 9 from J, leaving 12 bases between them. The CDR3 totals 13 residues. The CDR3 DNA sequence: TGTGCCAGCAGTTTAGGGCCGGGGGGTAGCTACACCTTC. It specifies CASSLGPGGSYTF.

The CDR3 DNA reads as TGCGCCAGCAGCCTTCCGGGACAGGGGGCTTATAACATTCAGTACTTC. Translated: CASSLPGQGAYNIQYF. The chain recombines TRBV4-1 with TRBJ2-4, with 12 bases aligning to TRBD1. This CDR3 spans 16 amino acids. Germline V lookup: CDR1 MGHRA, CDR2 YSYEKL. Germline trimming cut 4 bases from V and 7 bases from J; bases unmatched to any gene: 8.

The CDR3 DNA reads TGTGCCAGCAGGGCCGGGACCTTCTACGAGCAGTACTTC. Amino acids: CASRAGTFYEQYF. The chain recombines TRBV12-3 or TRBV12-4 with TRBJ2-7; D might be TRBD1 or TRBD2, each matching 5 bases. There are 13 residues in the CDR3. Trimming left V 6 bases short and J 3 bases short, with 12 bases between.

This clonotype was seen repeatedly, ten times or more. The chain combines TRBV29-1 with TRBJ2-3; 7 positions match TRBD1. V gave up 4 bases and J gave up 6 bases; unmatched junction bases: 4. This CDR3 is 12 amino acids long. Germline V gene lookup returns CDR1 SQVTM and CDR2 ANQGSEA. The CDR3 DNA is TGCAGCGTTGGACAGGGCCTGGATACGCAGTATTTT. Translating it yields CSVGQGLDTQYF.

This clonotype was counted a few times. V is TRBV28 and J is TRBJ2-7; perhaps TRBD1 as D (6 bases). This CDR3 spans 14 amino acids. Germline loops: CDR1 MDHEN, CDR2 SYDVKM. V gave up 6 bases and J gave up 8 bases, with 20 bases separating them. CDR3 amino acids: CASRQDSAPFQQYF. CDR3 bases: TGTGCCAGCAGGCAGGACAGCGCTCCTTTTCAGCAGTACTTC.

The chain links TRBV12-3 or TRBV12-4 to TRBJ2-3; 11 nucleotides agree with TRBD2. Germline trimming cut 11 bases from V and 0 bases from J; bases unmatched to any gene: 4. The length of the CDR3 is 14 residues. CDR3 loop: CAVLAGGSTDTQYF. The CDR3 bases are TGTGCCGTTCTAGCGGGGGGAAGCACAGATACGCAGTATTTT.

The chain joins TRBV7-9 to TRBJ1-1; D is uncertain. Germline V lookup: CDR1 SEHNR, CDR2 FQNEAQ (reference sequence). The V gene lost 5 bases and the J gene lost 6 bases, with 10 bases spanning the gap. This CDR3 contains 12 residues. The CDR3 protein is CASSHVMPEAFF. The CDR3 nucleotides are TGTGCCAGCAGCCACGTTATGCCTGAAGCTTTCTTT.

The V gene is TRBV7-2, the J gene TRBJ2-1; D is tentatively TRBD1 or TRBD2 (6 bases each). V lost 3 bases, J lost 4 bases, and 22 bases lay in between. Germline loops: CDR1 SGHTA, CDR2 FQGNSA. The CDR3 totals 18 residues. CDR3 coding DNA: TGTGCCAGCAGCTTCGCCCTTGGAGGGGGGAGAAGATACAATGAGCAGTTCTTC. This sequence encodes CASSFALGGGRRYNEQFF.

This clonotype was seen at least ten times. The chain couples TRBV4-2 to TRBJ2-7; 8 bases agree with TRBD2. The J segment lost 5 bases and the V segment lost 1 base, leaving 4 bases of the junction unmatched. CDR3 length equals 14 residues. Germline V gives CDR1 LGHNA, CDR2 YNFKEQ. This CDR3 reads CASSQVGGGNEQYF. CDR3 nucleotide sequence: TGTGCCAGCAGCCAAGTCGGGGGGGGGAACGAGCAGTACTTC.

The V call is TRBV12-3 or TRBV12-4, the J call TRBJ2-1; D ambiguous. The V end lost 3 bases, the J end lost 10 bases, and 10 bases lay between the germline ends. The CDR3 length is 12 residues. This CDR3 reads CASSLGLGEQFF. CDR3 in DNA: TGTGCCAGCAGTTTGGGGTTAGGGGAGCAGTTCTTC.

This clonotype came up a few times. The chain couples TRBV6-1 to TRBJ2-4, with 7 bases matching TRBD2. V trimming: 0 bases; J trimming: 4 bases; junction bases outside the gene matches: 6. Germline CDR1 is MNHNS and CDR2 is SASEGT. The CDR3 is made up of 16 amino acids. DNA of the CDR3: TGTGCCAGCAGTGAAGCGCTTGGCGGGGGTAAAAACATTCAGTACTTC. Encoded protein: CASSEALGGGKNIQYF.

This clonotype came up a few times. This chain links TRBV29-1 with TRBJ2-1; TRBD2 might be the D (6 bases). Trimming pared 4 bases from V and 0 bases from J, leaving 16 bases between. The germline CDR1 and CDR2 sequences are SQVTM and ANQGSEA. The CDR3 is made up of 16 amino acids. CDR3 sequence reads: CSVGGAGLLSYNEQFF. The CDR3 DNA reads TGCAGCGTTGGGGGCGCGGGACTGCTCTCCTACAATGAGCAGTTCTTC.

Turning to this clonotype: At one end, the junction sequence differs from germline, possibly due to a read error. J is TRBJ2-7 and V is TRBV7-9, with unresolved D. From germline, CDR1 is SEHNR and CDR2 FQNEAQ (reference sequence). The CDR3 consists of 14 residues. The CDR3 DNA sequence: TGTGCCGGCAGCTTAGACTGGTCGGGTTACGAGCAGTACTTC. Amino acids: CAGSLDWSGYEQYF. The complete variable domain, with remaining parts taken from reference TRBV7-9 and TRBJ2-7, reads DTGVSQNPRHKITKRGQNVTFRCDPISEHNRLYWYRQTLGQGPEFLTYFQNEAQLEKSRLLSDRFSAERPKGSFSTLEIQRTEQGDSAMYLCAGSLDWSGYEQYFGPGTRLTVT.

This chain links TRBV12-3 or TRBV12-4 with TRBJ1-1; the match to TRBD1 covers 10 bases. The ends lost 6 bases at V and 10 bases at J; junction bases unmatched: 17. This CDR3 is built from 16 residues. The CDR3 reads CASRGLDRGLRAGAFF. DNA for the CDR3: TGTGCCAGCAGGGGCCTTGACAGGGGGCTAAGGGCTGGAGCTTTCTTT.

This clonotype occurred a few times. This chain connects TRBV7-6 to TRBJ1-1, with D possibly TRBD1 on 6 matching bases. The V and J ends lost 5 bases and 6 bases respectively, with 13 bases between them. Germline V lookup: CDR1 SGHVS, CDR2 FNYEAQ. The CDR3 has 13 residues. For the CDR3, the DNA is TGTGCCAGCAGCGCATACAGGGCTTCTGAAGCTTTCTTT. Its translation: CASSAYRASEAFF. Combining the CDR3 with reference TRBV7-6 and TRBJ1-1 gives the whole variable domain GAGVSQSPRYKVTKRGQDVALRCDPISGHVSLYWYRQALGQGPEFLTYFNYEAQQDKSGLPNDRFSAERPEGSISTLTIQRTEQRDSAMYRCASSAYRASEAFFGQGTRLTVV.

For this clonotype: A much larger clone lies one base from this, so it may be a read error. The rearrangement links TRBV29-1 to TRBJ2-1; 8 bases align to TRBD2. CDR3 length equals 14 residues. CDR1 and CDR2 (germline): SQVTM, ANQGSEA. CDR3 bases: TGCGGCACTTACGGGGGGGCCGGGGACAATGAGCAGTTCTTC. It codes for CGTYGGAGDNEQFF.

This chain links TRBV5-1 with TRBJ2-3, with 11 bases aligning to TRBD1. The CDR3 is 16 residues long. Germline-derived CDR1 and CDR2 are SGHRS and YFSETQ. The J segment lost 2 bases and the V segment lost 4 bases, leaving 6 bases of the junction unmatched. DNA of the CDR3: TGCGCCAGCAGCCCAAGGACAGGGGGCCCCACAGATACGCAGTATTTT. Protein product: CASSPRTGGPTDTQYF.

The rearrangement joins TRBV18 to TRBJ1-5; no clear D. The length of the CDR3 is 13 residues. The germline V and J ends were trimmed by 3 bases and 4 bases, with 7 bases remaining between them. Looked up from germline, CDR1 is KGHSH and CDR2 is LQKENI. The CDR3 reads CASSPSDNQPQHF. DNA of the CDR3: TGTGCCAGCTCACCCAGTGATAATCAGCCCCAGCATTTT.

The chain links TRBV12-3 or TRBV12-4 to TRBJ2-7; 8 bases agree with TRBD2. This CDR3 contains 13 residues. The V segment lost 7 bases and the J segment 3 bases; nucleotides outside the gene matches: 5. The CDR3 sequence is CASKATSGYEQYF. CDR3 coding DNA: TGTGCCAGCAAAGCTACTAGCGGCTACGAGCAGTACTTC.

This clonotype was detected many times. J is TRBJ2-7 and V is TRBV5-5, with TRBD1 as a possible D gene (5 bases). The germline CDR1 and CDR2 sequences are SGHKS and YYEKEE (reference sequence). Trimming took 0 bases from V and 3 from J, leaving 10 bases between them. The CDR3 has 14 amino acids. The CDR3 loop reads CASSLAWGLYEQYF. Here the CDR3 DNA reads TGTGCCAGCAGCTTGGCGTGGGGCCTCTACGAGCAGTACTTC.

This clonotype has more than one count but fewer than ten. The gene calls are TRBV20-1 and TRBJ2-5; no reliable D call. V shed 1 base and J shed 1 base, with 16 bases lying between them. CDR3 length equals 16 residues. Looked up from germline, CDR1 is DFQATT and CDR2 is SNEGSKA (reference sequence). The CDR3 region has the DNA TGCAGTGCTAGAGGAAGGACCGTCCGAGGCCAAGAGACCCAGTACTTC. This gives the protein CSARGRTVRGQETQYF.

This clonotype was seen a single time. The chain couples TRBV5-1 to TRBJ2-3; 8 positions match TRBD1. Germline values: CDR1 SGHRS, CDR2 YFSETQ. This CDR3 has 14 residues. V lost 5 bases and J lost 1; bases outside the gene matches: 3. The CDR3 region is CASRAGQGTDTQYF. CDR3 coding DNA: TGCGCCAGCAGGGCGGGACAGGGCACAGATACGCAGTATTTT.

V and J are TRBV5-5 and TRBJ2-7, with TRBD2 matching over 10 bases. Germline loops: CDR1 SGHKS, CDR2 YYEKEE (reference sequence). The CDR3 covers 16 residues. Trimming took 7 bases from V and 1 from J; bases not matched to a gene: 11. The CDR3 protein is CASRGLAGAQSYEQYF. The CDR3 coding sequence is TGTGCCAGCCGAGGTCTAGCGGGGGCGCAATCCTACGAGCAGTACTTC.